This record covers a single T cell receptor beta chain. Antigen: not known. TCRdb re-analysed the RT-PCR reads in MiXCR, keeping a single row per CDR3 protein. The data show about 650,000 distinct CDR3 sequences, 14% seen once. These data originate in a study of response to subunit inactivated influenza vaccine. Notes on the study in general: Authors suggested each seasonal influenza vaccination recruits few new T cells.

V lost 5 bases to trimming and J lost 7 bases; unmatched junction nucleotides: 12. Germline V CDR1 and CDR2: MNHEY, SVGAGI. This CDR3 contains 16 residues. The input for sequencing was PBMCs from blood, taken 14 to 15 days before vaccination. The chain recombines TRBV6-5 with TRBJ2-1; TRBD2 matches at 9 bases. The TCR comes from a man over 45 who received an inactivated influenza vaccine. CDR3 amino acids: CASSNLRGRAVNEQFF. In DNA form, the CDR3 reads TGTGCCAGCAGTAACCTACGCGGGAGGGCTGTGAATGAGCAGTTCTTC.